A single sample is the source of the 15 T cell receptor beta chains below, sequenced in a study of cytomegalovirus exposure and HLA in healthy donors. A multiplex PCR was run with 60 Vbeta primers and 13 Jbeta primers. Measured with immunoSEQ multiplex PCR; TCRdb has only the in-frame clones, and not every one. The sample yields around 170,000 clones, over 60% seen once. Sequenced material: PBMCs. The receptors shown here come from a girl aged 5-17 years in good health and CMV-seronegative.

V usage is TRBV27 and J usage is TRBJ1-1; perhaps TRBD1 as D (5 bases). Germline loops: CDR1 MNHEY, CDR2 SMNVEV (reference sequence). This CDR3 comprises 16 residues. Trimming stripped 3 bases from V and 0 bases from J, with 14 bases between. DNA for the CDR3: TGTGCCAGCAGTTTTGGCAGGGCGGACATGAACACTGAAGCTTTCTTT. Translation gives CASSFGRADMNTEAFF.

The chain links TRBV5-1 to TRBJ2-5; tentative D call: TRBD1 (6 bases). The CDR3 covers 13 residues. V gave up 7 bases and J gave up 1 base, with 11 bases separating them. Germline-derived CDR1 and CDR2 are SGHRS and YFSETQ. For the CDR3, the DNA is TGCGCCAGCTATCAGGGGTTCCAAGAGACCCAGTACTTC. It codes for CASYQGFQETQYF. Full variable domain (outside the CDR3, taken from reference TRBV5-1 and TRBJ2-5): KAGVTQTPRYLIKTRGQQVTLSCSPISGHRSVSWYQQTPGQGLQFLFEYFSETQRNKGNFPGRFSGRQFSNSRSEMNVSTLELGDSALYLCASYQGFQETQYFGPGTRLLVL.

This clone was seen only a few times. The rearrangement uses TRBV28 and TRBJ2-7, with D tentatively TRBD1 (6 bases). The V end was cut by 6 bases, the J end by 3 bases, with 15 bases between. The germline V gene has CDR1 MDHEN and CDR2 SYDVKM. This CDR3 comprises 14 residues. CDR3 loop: CASSRGQSIYEQYF. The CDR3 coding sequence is TGTGCCAGCAGCCGAGGACAGAGCATCTACGAGCAGTACTTC.

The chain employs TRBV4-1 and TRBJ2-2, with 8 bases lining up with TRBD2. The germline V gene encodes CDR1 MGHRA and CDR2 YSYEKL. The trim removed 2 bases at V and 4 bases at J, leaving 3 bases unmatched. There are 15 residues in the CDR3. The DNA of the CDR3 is TGCGCCAGCAGCCAACGGGGGGGGCTCACCGGGGAGCTGTTTTTT. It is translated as CASSQRGGLTGELFF.

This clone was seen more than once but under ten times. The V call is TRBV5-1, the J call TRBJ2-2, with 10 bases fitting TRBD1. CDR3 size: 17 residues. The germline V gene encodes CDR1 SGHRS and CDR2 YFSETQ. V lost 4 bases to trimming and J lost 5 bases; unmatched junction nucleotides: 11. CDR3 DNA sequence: TGCGCCAGCAGCCTATCAATCCCGGGACAGGGGACCGGGGAGCTGTTTTTT. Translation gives CASSLSIPGQGTGELFF.

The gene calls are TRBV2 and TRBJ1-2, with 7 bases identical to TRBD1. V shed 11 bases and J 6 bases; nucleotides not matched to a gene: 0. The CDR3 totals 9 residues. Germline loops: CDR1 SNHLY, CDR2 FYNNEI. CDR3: CADRDGYTF. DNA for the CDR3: TGTGCCGACAGGGATGGCTACACCTTC. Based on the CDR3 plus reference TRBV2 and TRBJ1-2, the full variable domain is EPEVTQTPSHQVTQMGQEVILRCVPISNHLYFYWYRQILGQKVEFLVSFYNNEISEKSEIFDDQFSVERPDGSNFTLKIRSTKLEDSAMYFCADRDGYTFGSGTRLTVV.

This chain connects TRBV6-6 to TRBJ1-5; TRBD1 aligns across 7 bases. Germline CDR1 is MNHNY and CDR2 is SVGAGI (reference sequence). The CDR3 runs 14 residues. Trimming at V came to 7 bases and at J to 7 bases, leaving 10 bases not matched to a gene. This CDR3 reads CASTTIQGSQPQHF. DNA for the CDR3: TGTGCCAGCACCACGATACAGGGGAGCCAGCCCCAGCATTTT.

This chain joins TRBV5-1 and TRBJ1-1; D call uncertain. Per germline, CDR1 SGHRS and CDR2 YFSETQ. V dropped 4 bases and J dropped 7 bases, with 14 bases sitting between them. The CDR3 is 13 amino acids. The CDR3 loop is CASSGGGLFEAFF. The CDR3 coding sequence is TGCGCCAGCAGCGGTGGAGGACTTTTTGAAGCTTTCTTT.

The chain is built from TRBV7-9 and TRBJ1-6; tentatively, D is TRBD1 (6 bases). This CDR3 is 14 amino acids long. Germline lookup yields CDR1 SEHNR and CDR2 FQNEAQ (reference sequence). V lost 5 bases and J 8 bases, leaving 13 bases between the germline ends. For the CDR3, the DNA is TGTGCCAGCAGCCCTACAGGGAATTATTCACCCCTCCACTTT. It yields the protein CASSPTGNYSPLHF.

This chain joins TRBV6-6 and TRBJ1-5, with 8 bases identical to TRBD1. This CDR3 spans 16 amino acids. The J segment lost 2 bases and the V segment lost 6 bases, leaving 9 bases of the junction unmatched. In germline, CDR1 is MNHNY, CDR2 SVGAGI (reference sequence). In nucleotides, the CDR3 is TGTGCCAGCAGGTCAGGACAGGGCGGAGGCAATCAGCCCCAGCATTTT. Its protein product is CASRSGQGGGNQPQHF.

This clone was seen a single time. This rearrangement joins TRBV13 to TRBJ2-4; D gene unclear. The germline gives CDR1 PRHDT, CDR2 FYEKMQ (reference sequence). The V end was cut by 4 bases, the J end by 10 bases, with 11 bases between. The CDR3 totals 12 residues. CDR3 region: CASSSHYSIQYF. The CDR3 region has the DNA TGTGCCAGCAGCTCTCACTATTCAATTCAGTACTTC.

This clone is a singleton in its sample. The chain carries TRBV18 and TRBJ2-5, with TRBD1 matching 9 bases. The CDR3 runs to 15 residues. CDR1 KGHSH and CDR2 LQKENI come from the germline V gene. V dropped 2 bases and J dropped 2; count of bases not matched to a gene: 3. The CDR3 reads CASSPGQGRQETQYF. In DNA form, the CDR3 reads TGTGCCAGCTCACCAGGACAGGGGCGTCAAGAGACCCAGTACTTC.

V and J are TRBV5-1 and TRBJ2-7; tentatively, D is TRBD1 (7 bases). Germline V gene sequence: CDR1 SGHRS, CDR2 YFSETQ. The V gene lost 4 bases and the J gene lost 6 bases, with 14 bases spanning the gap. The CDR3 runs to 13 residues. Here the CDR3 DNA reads TGCGCCAGCAGCGGTGGAGGGGGCGGCGAGCAGTACTTC. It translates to CASSGGGGGEQYF.

CDR3 sequence reads: CATSDREFDGELFF. CDR3 bases: TGTGCCACCTCGGACAGGGAGTTTGACGGGGAGCTGTTTTTT. The chain combines TRBV6-4 with TRBJ2-2, with 8 positions matching TRBD1. V lost 10 bases and J lost 7; bases outside the gene matches: 11. The CDR3 sequence is 14 residues long. From germline, CDR1 is MRHNA and CDR2 SNTAGT.

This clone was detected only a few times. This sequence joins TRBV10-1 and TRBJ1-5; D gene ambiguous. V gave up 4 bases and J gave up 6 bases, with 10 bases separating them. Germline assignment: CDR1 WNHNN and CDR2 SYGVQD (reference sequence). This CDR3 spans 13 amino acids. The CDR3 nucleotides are TGCGCCAGCAGTGTCGGGGAGGGTCAGCCCCAGCATTTT. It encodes CASSVGEGQPQHF.